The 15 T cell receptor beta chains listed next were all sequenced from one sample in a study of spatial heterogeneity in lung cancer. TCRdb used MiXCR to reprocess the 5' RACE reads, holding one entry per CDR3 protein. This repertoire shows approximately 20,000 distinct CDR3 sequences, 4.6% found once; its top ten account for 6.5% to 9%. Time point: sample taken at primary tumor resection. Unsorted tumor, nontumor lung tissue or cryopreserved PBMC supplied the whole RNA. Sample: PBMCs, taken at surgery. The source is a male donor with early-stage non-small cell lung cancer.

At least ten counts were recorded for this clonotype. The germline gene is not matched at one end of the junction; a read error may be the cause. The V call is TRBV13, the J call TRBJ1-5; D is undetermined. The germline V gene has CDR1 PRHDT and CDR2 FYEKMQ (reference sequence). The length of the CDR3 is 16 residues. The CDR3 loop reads CASSLGGRASNQPQHF. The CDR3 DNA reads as TGTGCCAGCAGCCTAGGAGGGAGGGCTAGCAATCAGCCCCAGCATTTT.

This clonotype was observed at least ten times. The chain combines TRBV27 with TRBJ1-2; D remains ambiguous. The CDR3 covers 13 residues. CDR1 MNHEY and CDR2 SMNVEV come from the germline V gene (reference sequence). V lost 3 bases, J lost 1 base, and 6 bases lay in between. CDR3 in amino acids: CASSLSVNYGYTF. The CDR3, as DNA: TGTGCCAGCAGTTTGTCTGTTAACTATGGCTACACCTTC.

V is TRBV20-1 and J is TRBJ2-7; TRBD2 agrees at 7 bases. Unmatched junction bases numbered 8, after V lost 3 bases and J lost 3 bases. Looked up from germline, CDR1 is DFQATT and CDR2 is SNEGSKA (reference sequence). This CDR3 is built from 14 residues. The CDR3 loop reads CSASEASGYYEQYF. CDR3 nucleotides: TGCAGTGCTAGTGAGGCTAGCGGTTACTACGAGCAGTACTTC.

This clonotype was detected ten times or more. The CDR3 reads CASSPRLAGKPGDTDTQYF. Here the CDR3 DNA reads TGTGCCAGCAGCCCTCGACTAGCGGGAAAACCCGGGGACACAGATACGCAGTATTTT. The chain joins TRBV7-9 to TRBJ2-3; 11 bases agree with TRBD2. After removal of 5 bases from V and 2 bases from J, the junction contained 15 bases not matched to a gene. The germline gives CDR1 SEHNR, CDR2 FQNEAQ (reference sequence). This CDR3 contains 19 residues.

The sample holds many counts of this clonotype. This CDR3 reads CATSDLGQIAKNIQYF. In DNA form, the CDR3 reads TGTGCCACCAGTGATTTGGGTCAGATAGCCAAAAACATTCAGTACTTC. The rearrangement joins TRBV24-1 to TRBJ2-4; D unclear. From germline, CDR1 is KGHDR and CDR2 SFDVKD. The V end lost 0 bases, the J end lost 0 bases, and 8 bases lay between the germline ends. The CDR3 has 16 residues.

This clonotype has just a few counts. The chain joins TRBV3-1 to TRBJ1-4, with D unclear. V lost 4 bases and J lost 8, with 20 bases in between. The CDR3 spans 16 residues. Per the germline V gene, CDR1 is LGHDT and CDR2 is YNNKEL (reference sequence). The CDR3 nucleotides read TGTGCCAGCAGCCCCCGGACCGCCGGGTCTAGAGAAAAACTGTTTTTT. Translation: CASSPRTAGSREKLFF. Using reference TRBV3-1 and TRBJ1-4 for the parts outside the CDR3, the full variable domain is DTAVSQTPKYLVTQMGNDKSIKCEQNLGHDTMYWYKQDSKKFLKIMFSYNNKELIINETVPNRFSPKSPDKAHLNLHINSLELGDSAVYFCASSPRTAGSREKLFFGSGTQLSVL.

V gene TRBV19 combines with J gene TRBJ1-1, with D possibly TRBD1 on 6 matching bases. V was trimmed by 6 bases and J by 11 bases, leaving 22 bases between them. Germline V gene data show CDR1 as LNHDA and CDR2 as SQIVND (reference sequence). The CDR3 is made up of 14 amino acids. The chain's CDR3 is CASRQGSSPVTAFF. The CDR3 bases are TGTGCCAGTAGGCAGGGGTCATCCCCGGTGACGGCTTTCTTT.

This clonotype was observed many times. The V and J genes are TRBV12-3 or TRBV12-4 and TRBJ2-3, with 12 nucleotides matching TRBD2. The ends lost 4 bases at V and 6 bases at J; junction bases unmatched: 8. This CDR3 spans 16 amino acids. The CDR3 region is CASSSLTSGRRDTQYF. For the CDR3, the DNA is TGTGCCAGCAGTTCCCTGACTAGCGGGAGACGGGATACGCAGTATTTT.

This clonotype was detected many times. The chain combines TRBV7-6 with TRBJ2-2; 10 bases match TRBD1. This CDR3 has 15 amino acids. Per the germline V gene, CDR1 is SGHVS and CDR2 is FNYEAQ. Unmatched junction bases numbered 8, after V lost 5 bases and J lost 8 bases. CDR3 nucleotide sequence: TGTGCCAGCAGCCTGGGACAGGGGTTGGCTGGGGAGCTGTTTTTT. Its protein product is CASSLGQGLAGELFF.

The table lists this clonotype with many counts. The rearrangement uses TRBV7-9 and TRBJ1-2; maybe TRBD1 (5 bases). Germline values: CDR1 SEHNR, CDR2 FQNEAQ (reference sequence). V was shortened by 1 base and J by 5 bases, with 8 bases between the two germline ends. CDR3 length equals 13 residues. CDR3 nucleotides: TGTGCCAGCAGCTTAGGCGCAGGGTATGGCTACACCTTC. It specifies CASSLGAGYGYTF. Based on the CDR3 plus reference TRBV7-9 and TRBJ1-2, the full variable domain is DTGVSQNPRHKITKRGQNVTFRCDPISEHNRLYWYRQTLGQGPEFLTYFQNEAQLEKSRLLSDRFSAERPKGSFSTLEIQRTEQGDSAMYLCASSLGAGYGYTFGSGTRLTVV.

As DNA, the CDR3 is TGTGCCAGCTCTAGGACAGGGAGCATGAACACTGAAGCTTTCTTT. Its translation: CASSRTGSMNTEAFF. The chain combines TRBV18 with TRBJ1-1, with 8 bases identical to TRBD1. Per germline, CDR1 KGHSH and CDR2 LQKENI. Losses at the gene ends were 6 bases for V and 0 bases for J; bases not matched to a gene: 6. The CDR3 consists of 15 residues. Full variable domain (outside the CDR3, taken from reference TRBV18 and TRBJ1-1): NAGVMQNPRHLVRRRGQEARLRCSPMKGHSHVYWYRQLPEEGLKFMVYLQKENIIDESGMPKERFSAEFPKEGPSILRIQQVVRGDSAAYFCASSRTGSMNTEAFFGQGTRLTVV.

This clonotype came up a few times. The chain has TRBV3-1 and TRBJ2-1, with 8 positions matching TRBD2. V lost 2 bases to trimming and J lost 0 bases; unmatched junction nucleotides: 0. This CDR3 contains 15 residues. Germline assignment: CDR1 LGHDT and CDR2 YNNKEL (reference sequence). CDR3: CASSQLAGSYNEQFF. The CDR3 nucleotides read TGTGCCAGCAGCCAACTAGCGGGCTCCTACAATGAGCAGTTCTTC.

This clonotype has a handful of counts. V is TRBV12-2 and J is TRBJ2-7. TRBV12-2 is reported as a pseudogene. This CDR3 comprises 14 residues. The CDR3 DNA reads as TGTGCAAGTCGCTTAACGGGCTTCTCCTACGAGCAGTACTTC. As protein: CASRLTGFSYEQYF.

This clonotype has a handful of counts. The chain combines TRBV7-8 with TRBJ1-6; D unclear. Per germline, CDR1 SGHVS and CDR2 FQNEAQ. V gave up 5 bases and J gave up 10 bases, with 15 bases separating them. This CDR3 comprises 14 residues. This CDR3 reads CASSRNQEQSPLHF. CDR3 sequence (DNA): TGTGCCAGCAGCCGAAATCAGGAGCAATCACCCCTCCACTTT.

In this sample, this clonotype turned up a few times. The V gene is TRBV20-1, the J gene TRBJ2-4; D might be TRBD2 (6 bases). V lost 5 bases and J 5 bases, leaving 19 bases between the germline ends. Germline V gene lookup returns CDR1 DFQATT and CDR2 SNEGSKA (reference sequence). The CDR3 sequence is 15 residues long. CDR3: CSAGGPQVAENIQYF. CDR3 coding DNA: TGCAGTGCTGGAGGGCCACAGGTGGCGGAAAACATTCAGTACTTC.